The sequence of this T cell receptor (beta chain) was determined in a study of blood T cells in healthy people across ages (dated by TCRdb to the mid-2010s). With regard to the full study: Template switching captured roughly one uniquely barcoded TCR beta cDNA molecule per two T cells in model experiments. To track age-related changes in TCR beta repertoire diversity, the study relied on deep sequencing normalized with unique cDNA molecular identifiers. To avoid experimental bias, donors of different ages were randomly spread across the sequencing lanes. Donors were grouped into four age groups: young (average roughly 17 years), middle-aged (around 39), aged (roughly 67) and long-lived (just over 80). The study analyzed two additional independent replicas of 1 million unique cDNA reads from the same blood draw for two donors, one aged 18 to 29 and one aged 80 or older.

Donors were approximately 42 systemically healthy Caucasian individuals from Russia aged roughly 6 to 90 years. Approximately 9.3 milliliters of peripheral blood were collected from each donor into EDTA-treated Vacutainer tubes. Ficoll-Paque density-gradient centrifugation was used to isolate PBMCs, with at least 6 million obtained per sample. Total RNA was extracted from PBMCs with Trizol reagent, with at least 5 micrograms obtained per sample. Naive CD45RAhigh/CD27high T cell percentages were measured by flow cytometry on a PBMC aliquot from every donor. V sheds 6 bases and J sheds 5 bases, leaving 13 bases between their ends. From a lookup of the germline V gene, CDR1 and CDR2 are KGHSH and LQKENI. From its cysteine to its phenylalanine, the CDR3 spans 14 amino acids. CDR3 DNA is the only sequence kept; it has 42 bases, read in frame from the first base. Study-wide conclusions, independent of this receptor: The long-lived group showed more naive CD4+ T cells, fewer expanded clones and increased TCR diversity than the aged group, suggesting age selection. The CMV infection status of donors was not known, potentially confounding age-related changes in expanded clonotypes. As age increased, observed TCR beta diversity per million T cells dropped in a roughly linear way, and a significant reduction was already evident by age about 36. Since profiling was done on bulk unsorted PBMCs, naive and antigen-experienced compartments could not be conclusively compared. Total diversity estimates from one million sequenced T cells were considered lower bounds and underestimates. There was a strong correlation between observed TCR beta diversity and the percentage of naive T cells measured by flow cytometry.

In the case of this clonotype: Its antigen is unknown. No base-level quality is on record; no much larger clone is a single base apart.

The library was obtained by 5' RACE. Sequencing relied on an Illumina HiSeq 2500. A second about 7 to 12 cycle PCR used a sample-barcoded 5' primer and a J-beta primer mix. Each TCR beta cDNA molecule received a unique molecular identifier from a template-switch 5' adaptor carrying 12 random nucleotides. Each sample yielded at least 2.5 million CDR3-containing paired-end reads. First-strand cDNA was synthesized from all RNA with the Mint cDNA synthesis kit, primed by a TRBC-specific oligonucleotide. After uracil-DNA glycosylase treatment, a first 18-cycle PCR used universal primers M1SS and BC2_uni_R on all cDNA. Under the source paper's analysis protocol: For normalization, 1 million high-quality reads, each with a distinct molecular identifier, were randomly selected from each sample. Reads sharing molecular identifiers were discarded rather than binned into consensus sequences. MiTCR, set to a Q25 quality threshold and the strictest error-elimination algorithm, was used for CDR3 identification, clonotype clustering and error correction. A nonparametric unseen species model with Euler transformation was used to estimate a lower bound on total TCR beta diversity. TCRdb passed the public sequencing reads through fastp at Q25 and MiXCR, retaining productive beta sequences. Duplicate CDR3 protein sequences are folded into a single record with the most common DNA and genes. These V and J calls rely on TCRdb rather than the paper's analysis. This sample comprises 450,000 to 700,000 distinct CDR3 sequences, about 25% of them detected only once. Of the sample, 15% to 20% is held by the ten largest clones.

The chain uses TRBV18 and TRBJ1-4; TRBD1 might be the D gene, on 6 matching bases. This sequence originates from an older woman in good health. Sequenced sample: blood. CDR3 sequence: CASSPGGFNEKLFF. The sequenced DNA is TGTGCCAGCTCCCCGGGGGGCTTCAATGAAAAACTGTTTTTT. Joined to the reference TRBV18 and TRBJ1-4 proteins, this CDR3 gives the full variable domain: NAGVMQNPRHLVRRRGQEARLRCSPMKGHSHVYWYRQLPEEGLKFMVYLQKENIIDESGMPKERFSAEFPKEGPSILRIQQVVRGDSAAYFCASSPGGFNEKLFFGSGTQLSVL.